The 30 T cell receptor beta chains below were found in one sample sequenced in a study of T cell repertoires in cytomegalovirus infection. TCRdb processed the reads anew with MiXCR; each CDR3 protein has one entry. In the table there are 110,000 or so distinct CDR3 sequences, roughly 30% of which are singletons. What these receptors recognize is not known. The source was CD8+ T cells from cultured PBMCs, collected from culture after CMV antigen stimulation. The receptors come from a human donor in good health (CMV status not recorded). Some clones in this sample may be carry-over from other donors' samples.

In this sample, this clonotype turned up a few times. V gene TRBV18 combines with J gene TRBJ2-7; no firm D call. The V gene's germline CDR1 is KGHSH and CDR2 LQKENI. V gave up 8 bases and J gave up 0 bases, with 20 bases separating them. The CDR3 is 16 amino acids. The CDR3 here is CASTGPNSLSSYEQYF. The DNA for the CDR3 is TGTGCCAGCACCGGCCCGAACAGCCTTAGCTCCTACGAGCAGTACTTC.

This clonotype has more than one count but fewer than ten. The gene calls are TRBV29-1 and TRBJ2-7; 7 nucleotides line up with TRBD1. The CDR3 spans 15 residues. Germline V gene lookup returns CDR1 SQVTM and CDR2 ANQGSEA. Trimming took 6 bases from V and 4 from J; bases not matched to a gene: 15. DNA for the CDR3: TGCAGCGTCCTCGCGGCCGGACAGGACGTATACGAGCAGTACTTC. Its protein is CSVLAAGQDVYEQYF.

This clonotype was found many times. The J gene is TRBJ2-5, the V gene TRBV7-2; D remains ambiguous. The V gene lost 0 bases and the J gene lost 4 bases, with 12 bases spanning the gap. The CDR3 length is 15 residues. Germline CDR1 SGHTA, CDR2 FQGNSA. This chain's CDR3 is CASSLARAPTETQYF. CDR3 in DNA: TGTGCCAGCAGCTTAGCACGGGCCCCCACAGAGACCCAGTACTTC.

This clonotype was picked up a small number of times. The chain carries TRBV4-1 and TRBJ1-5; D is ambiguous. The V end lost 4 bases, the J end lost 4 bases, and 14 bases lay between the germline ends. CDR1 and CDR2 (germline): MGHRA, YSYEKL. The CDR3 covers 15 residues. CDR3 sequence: CASSRARAGNQPQHF. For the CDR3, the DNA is TGCGCCAGCAGCCGAGCCAGAGCGGGTAATCAGCCCCAGCATTTT.

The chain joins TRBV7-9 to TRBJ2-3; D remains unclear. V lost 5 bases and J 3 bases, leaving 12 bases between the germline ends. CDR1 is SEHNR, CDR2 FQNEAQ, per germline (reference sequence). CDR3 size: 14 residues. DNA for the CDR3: TGTGCCAGCAGCGCCCCTATAGGTACAGATACGCAGTATTTT. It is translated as CASSAPIGTDTQYF.

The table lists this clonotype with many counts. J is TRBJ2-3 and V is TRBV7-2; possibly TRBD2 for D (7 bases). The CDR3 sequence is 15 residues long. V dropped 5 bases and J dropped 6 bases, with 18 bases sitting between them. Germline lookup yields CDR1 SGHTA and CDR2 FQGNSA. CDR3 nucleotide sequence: TGTGCCAGCAGCAGAAGCGGGGACACCGGGGATACGCAGTATTTT. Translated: CASSRSGDTGDTQYF.

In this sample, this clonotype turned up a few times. This CDR3 is CASSSFRQGADYAGRGYTF. The CDR3 DNA reads as TGTGCCAGCAGCTCCTTCAGACAGGGGGCTGACTACGCTGGACGTGGCTACACCTTC. The chain joins TRBV7-9 to TRBJ1-2, with 10 bases aligning to TRBD1. V dropped 4 bases and J dropped 7; count of bases not matched to a gene: 21. In germline, CDR1 is SEHNR, CDR2 FQNEAQ (reference sequence). The CDR3 is 19 residues long.

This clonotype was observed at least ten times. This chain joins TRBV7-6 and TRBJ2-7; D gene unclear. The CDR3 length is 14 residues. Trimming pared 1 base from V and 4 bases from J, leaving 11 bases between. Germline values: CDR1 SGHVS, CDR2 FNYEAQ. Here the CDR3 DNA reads TGTGCCAGCAGCTTAGATGGATTTCTATACGAGCAGTACTTC. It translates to CASSLDGFLYEQYF.

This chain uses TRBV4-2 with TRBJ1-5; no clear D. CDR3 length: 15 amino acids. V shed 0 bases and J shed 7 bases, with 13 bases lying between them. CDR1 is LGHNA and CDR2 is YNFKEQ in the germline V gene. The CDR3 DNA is TGTGCCAGCAGCCAAGAGATGGCCGCGGGACAGCCCCAGCATTTT. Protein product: CASSQEMAAGQPQHF.

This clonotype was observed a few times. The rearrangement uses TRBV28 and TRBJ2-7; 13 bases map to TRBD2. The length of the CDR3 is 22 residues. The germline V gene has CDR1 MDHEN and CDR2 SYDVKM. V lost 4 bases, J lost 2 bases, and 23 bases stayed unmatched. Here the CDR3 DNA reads TGTGCCAGCAGTTACCCCCTGGACAGGGAGGGGACTAGCGGGGTCCTGACCTACGAGCAGTACTTC. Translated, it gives CASSYPLDREGTSGVLTYEQYF.

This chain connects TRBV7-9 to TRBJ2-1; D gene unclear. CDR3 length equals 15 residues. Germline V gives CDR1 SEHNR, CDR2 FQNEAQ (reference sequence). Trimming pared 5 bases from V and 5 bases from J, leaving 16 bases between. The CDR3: CASSRSGVPHNEQFF. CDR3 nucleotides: TGTGCCAGCAGCCGTTCGGGCGTCCCACACAATGAGCAGTTCTTC.

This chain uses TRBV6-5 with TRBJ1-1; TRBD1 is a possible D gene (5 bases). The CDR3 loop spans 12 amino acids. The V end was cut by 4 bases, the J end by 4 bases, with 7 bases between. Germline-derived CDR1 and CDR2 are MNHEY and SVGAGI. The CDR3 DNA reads TGTGCCAGCAGTTGGGGGGGCACTGAAGCTTTCTTT. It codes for CASSWGGTEAFF.

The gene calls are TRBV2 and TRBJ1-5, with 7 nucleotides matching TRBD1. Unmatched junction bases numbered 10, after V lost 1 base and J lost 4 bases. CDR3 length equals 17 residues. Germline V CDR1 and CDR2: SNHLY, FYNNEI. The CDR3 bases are TGTGCCAGCAGTGAAGTCACAGGGGTCCCACTGAATCAGCCCCAGCATTTT. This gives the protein CASSEVTGVPLNQPQHF.

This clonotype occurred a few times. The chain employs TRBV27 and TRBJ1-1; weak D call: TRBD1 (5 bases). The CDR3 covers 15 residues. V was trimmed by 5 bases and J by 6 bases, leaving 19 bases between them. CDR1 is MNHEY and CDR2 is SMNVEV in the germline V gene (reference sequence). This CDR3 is CASSRSRRGVAEAFF. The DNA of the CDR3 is TGTGCCAGCAGTAGGAGCCGGCGGGGGGTGGCTGAAGCTTTCTTT.

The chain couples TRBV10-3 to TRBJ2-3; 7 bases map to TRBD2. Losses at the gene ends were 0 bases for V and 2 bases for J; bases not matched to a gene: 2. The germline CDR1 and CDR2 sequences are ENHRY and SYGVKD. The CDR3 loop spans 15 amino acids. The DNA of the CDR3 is TGTGCCATCAGTGAGTCGGGACTACTCACAGATACGCAGTATTTT. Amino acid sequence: CAISESGLLTDTQYF.

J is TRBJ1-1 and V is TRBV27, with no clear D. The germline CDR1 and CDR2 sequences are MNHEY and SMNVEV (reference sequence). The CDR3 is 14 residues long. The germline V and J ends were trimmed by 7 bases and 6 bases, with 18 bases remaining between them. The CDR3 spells CASMPPSYRAEAFF. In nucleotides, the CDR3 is TGTGCCAGCATGCCTCCGTCATATAGGGCTGAAGCTTTCTTT.

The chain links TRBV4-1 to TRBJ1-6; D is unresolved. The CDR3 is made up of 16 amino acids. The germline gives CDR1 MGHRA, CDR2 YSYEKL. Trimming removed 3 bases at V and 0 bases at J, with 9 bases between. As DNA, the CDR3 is TGCGCCAGCAGCCACCCAGAGAGCTCCTATAATTCACCCCTCCACTTT. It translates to CASSHPESSYNSPLHF.

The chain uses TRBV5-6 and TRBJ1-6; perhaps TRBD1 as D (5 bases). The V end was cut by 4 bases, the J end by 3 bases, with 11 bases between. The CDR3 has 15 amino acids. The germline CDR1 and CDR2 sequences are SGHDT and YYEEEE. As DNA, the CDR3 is TGTGCCAGCAGCAGGGGCCAATTCTATAATTCACCCCTCCACTTT. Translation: CASSRGQFYNSPLHF.

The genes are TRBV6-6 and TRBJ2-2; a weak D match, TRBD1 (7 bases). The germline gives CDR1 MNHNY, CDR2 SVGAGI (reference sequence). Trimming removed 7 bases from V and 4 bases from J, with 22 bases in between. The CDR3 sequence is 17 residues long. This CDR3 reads CASTLFGGGEGTGELFF. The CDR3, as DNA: TGTGCCAGCACCCTTTTTGGAGGGGGCGAGGGCACCGGGGAGCTGTTTTTT.

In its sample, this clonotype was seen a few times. The CDR3 region is CASSLRGYEQYF. CDR3 nucleotides: TGTGCCAGCAGTCTCCGAGGCTACGAGCAGTACTTC. This sequence joins TRBV12-3 or TRBV12-4 and TRBJ2-7; D call uncertain. The CDR3 has 12 residues. V was cut by 5 bases and J by 3 bases, with 8 bases left in between.

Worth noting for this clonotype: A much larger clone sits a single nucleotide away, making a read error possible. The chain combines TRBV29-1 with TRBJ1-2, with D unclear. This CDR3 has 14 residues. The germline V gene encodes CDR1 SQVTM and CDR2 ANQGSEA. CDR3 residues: CSVAGWEANYGYIF. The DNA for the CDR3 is TGCAGCGTCGCAGGCTGGGAAGCTAACTATGGCTACATCTTC.

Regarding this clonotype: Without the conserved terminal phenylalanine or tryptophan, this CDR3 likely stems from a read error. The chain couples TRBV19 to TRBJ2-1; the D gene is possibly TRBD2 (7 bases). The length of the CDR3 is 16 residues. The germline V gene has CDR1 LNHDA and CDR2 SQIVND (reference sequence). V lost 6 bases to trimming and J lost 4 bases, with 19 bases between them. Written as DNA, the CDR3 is TGTGCCAGTAGCTCCTCCCACGGGGGGCCATACAATGAGCAGTTCCTC. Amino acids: CASSSSHGGPYNEQFL.

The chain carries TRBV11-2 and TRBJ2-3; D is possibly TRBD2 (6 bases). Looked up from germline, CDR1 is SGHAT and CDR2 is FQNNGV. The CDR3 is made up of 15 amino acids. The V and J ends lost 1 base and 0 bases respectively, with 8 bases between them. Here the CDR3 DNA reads TGTGCCAGCAGCTTAGCCGGGGGTAGCACAGATACGCAGTATTTT. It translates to CASSLAGGSTDTQYF. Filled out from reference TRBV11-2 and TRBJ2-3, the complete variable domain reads EAGVAQSPRYKIIEKRQSVAFWCNPISGHATLYWYQQILGQGPKLLIQFQNNGVVDDSQLPKDRFSAERLKGVDSTLKIQPAKLEDSAVYLCASSLAGGSTDTQYFGPGTRLTVL.

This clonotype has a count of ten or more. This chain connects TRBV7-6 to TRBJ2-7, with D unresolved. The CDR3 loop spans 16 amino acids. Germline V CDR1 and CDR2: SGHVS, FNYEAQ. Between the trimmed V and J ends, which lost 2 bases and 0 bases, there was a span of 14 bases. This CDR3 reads CASSLKNSHSSYEQYF. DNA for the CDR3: TGTGCCAGCAGCTTAAAGAACAGCCACAGCTCCTACGAGCAGTACTTC.

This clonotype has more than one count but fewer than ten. The CDR3 protein is CASSIVLAFNEQFF. The CDR3 DNA follows: TGTGCCAGTAGTATCGTACTAGCATTCAATGAGCAGTTCTTC. The rearrangement uses TRBV19 and TRBJ2-1; tentatively, D is TRBD2 (6 bases). The CDR3 loop spans 14 amino acids. Trimming cost V 3 bases and J 6 bases, with 12 bases left between them. From germline, CDR1 is LNHDA and CDR2 SQIVND (reference sequence).

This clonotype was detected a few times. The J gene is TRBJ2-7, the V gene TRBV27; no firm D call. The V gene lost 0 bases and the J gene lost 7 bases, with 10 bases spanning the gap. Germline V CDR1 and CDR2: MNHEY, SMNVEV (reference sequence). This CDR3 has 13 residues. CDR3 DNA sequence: TGTGCCAGCAGTTTATCCCTGAGTAATGAGCAGTACTTC. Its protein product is CASSLSLSNEQYF.

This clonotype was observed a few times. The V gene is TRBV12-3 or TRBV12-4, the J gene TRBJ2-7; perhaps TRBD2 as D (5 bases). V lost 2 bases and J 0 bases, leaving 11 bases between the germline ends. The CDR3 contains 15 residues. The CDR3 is CASSLYSGSSYEQYF. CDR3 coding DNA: TGTGCCAGCAGTTTATATTCGGGGAGCTCCTACGAGCAGTACTTC.

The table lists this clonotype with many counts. CDR3 region: CASSLPNAAYNEQFF. Written as DNA, the CDR3 is TGTGCCAGCAGCTTGCCTAACGCGGCCTACAATGAGCAGTTCTTC. The V gene is TRBV7-2, the J gene TRBJ2-1; D is undetermined. Trimming left V 3 bases short and J 2 bases short, with 11 bases between. Per germline, CDR1 SGHTA and CDR2 FQGNSA. There are 15 residues in the CDR3.

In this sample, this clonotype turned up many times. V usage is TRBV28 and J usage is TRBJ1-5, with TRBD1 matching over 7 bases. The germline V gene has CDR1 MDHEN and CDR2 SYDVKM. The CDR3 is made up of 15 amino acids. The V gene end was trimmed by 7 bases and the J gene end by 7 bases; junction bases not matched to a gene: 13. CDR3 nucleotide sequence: TGTGCCAGCACCGATCGACAGGGCGGGTGGCAGCCCCAGCATTTT. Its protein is CASTDRQGGWQPQHF.

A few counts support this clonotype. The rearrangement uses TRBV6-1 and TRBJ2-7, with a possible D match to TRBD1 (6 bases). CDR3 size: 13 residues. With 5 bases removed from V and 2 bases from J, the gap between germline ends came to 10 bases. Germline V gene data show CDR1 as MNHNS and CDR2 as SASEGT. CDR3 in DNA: TGTGCCAGCAGTAAGGACAGAACCTACGAGCAGTACTTC. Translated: CASSKDRTYEQYF.